This T cell receptor beta chain stems from a study of shared clonotypes between healthy human individuals. Study overall: The plates for each donor numbered three CD4 naive, three CD4 memory, two CD8 naive and one CD8 memory.

Findings and caveats of the study: Sequencing depth was a factor that was expected to affect clonotype sharing among donors.

The authors distributed each subset's genomic DNA evenly over several immunoSEQ plates. Produced via immunoSEQ multiplex PCR; TCRdb's table is partial and in-frame only. The sample consists of 2 million to 2.5 million clones, 95% of them appearing once. Trimming removed 4 bases from V and 4 bases from J, with 9 bases in between. The CDR3 sequence is 13 residues long. CDR1 and CDR2 (germline): SGHDT, YYEEEE. In regard to this clone: Its target is unknown.

Sequenced sample: naive CD4+ T cells sorted from blood. Subset denoted: CD45RA+ positively selected. V gene TRBV5-6 combines with J gene TRBJ1-5; D is unresolved. This TCR was sampled from a man aged 18 to 30 in good health. The CDR3 region is CASSLGLNQPQHF. The CDR3 nucleotides read TGTGCCAGCAGCCTCGGACTTAATCAGCCCCAGCATTTT.